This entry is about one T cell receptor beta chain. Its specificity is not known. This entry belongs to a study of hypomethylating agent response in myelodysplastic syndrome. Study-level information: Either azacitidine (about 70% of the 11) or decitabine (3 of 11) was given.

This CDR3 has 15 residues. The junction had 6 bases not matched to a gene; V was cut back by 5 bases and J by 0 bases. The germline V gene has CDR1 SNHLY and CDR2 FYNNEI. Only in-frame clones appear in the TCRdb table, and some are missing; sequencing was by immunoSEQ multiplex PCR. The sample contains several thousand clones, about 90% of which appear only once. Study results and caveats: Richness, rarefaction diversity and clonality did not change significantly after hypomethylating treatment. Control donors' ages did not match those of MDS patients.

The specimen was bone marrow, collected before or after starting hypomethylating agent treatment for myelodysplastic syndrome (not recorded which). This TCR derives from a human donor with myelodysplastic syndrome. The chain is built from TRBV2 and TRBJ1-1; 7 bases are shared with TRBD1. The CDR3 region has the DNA TGTGCCAGCAGTCCAGTTCAGGGGGTGAACACTGAAGCTTTCTTT. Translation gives CASSPVQGVNTEAFF.